The 19 T cell receptor beta chains below were found in one sample sequenced in a study of identical twins. TCRdb passed the 5' RACE reads through MiXCR, listing each CDR3 protein once. This sample yields about 220,000 distinct CDR3 sequences, of which 9.4% are seen a single time; about 5.5% belongs to the top ten. Material for sequencing was memory (CD45RO+) T cells sorted from blood. The receptors come from a woman in her late teens or twenties in good health.

Only a few counts were recorded for this clonotype. The rearrangement joins TRBV3-1 to TRBJ1-1, with D perhaps TRBD1 (6 bases). Germline values: CDR1 LGHDT, CDR2 YNNKEL (reference sequence). The CDR3 is 14 residues long. The ends were cut back, 8 bases at V and 1 base at J, with 14 bases in the middle. The CDR3 region is CASGKVQGNTEAFF. DNA of the CDR3: TGTGCCAGCGGCAAGGTACAGGGGAACACTGAAGCTTTCTTT.

Details on this clonotype: Being one base from a much bigger clone, this may be a read error. The chain has TRBV25-1 and TRBJ2-7; possible D gene TRBD2, 5 bases. Germline CDR1 and CDR2: MGHDK and SYGVNS. The length of the CDR3 is 12 residues. CDR3 coding DNA: TGTGCCAGCAGTGAACGGGGATACGAGCAGAACTTC. Amino acids: CASSERGYEQNF.

This clonotype has only a few counts. The CDR3 bases are TGCGCCAGCACGGCGGGACAGGGGGCAGGCGAGCAGTACTTC. It codes for CASTAGQGAGEQYF. The J gene is TRBJ2-7, the V gene TRBV5-1; TRBD1 matches 12 bases. After removal of 6 bases from V and 6 bases from J, the junction contained 7 bases not matched to a gene. This CDR3 has 14 amino acids. Germline CDR1 reads SGHRS; CDR2 reads YFSETQ.

This chain connects TRBV29-1 to TRBJ2-3, with D unresolved. Germline V gene data show CDR1 as SQVTM and CDR2 as ANQGSEA. CDR3 length equals 15 residues. With 0 bases removed from V and 7 bases from J, the gap between germline ends came to 17 bases. The CDR3: CSVEDPGRRVNTQYF. CDR3 nucleotides: TGCAGCGTTGAAGACCCGGGCAGGCGTGTAAATACGCAGTATTTT.

There are many counts of this clonotype. In nucleotides, the CDR3 is TGTGCCAGCAGCTTAGGGAGGACAGGGGATACTTCACCCCTCCACTTT. Translation gives CASSLGRTGDTSPLHF. The V and J genes are TRBV11-2 and TRBJ1-6, with 9 bases aligning to TRBD1. The CDR3 consists of 16 residues. Germline assignment: CDR1 SGHAT and CDR2 FQNNGV. With 1 base clipped from V and 9 bases from J, the junction kept 7 bases outside the gene matches. Variable domain in full (rest from reference TRBV11-2 and TRBJ1-6): EAGVAQSPRYKIIEKRQSVAFWCNPISGHATLYWYQQILGQGPKLLIQFQNNGVVDDSQLPKDRFSAERLKGVDSTLKIQPAKLEDSAVYLCASSLGRTGDTSPLHFGNGTRLTVT.

This clonotype was found many times. This chain links TRBV7-9 with TRBJ1-5, with no clear D. CDR1 SEHNR and CDR2 FQNEAQ come from the germline V gene (reference sequence). Trimming removed 3 bases from V and 2 bases from J, with 11 bases in between. The CDR3 has 15 residues. The CDR3 coding sequence is TGTGCCAGCAGCTTGACGGGATCAGGCAATCAGCCCCAGCATTTT. Amino acid sequence: CASSLTGSGNQPQHF.

This clonotype was seen repeatedly, ten times or more. CDR3 sequence: CSVAPGPGELFF. The CDR3 coding sequence is TGCAGCGTTGCGCCGGGGCCCGGGGAGCTGTTTTTT. V gene TRBV29-1 combines with J gene TRBJ2-2; D may correspond to TRBD1 or TRBD2 (5 bases each). V was trimmed by 4 bases and J by 6 bases, leaving 9 bases between them. In germline, CDR1 is SQVTM, CDR2 ANQGSEA. The CDR3 length is 12 residues.

This clonotype was seen many times. J is TRBJ1-2 and V is TRBV20-1, with D maybe TRBD1 (6 bases). CDR3 length equals 12 residues. Germline V CDR1 and CDR2: DFQATT, SNEGSKA (reference sequence). Trimming removed 2 bases at V and 6 bases at J, with 10 bases between. The chain's CDR3 is CSARLAGDGYTF. The CDR3 nucleotides read TGCAGTGCTAGATTAGCAGGGGATGGCTACACCTTC.

This clonotype was observed a handful of times. The rearrangement uses TRBV20-1 and TRBJ1-5; D remains unclear. Trimming took off 6 bases at V and 2 bases at J, with 11 bases between the two ends. CDR3 length equals 13 residues. Germline assignment: CDR1 DFQATT and CDR2 SNEGSKA (reference sequence). CDR3 DNA: TGCAGTGCAAGATTAAGTCGCAATCAGCCCCAGCATTTT. This sequence encodes CSARLSRNQPQHF.

This chain uses TRBV19 with TRBJ2-1, with no clear D. The CDR3 loop spans 14 amino acids. Per the germline V gene, CDR1 is LNHDA and CDR2 is SQIVND (reference sequence). V dropped 3 bases and J dropped 8 bases, with 14 bases sitting between them. As DNA, the CDR3 is TGTGCCAGTAGTATTCTCGATGGCGAAGATGAGCAGTTCTTC. The encoded protein is CASSILDGEDEQFF.

This clonotype was picked up a small number of times. This chain connects TRBV7-9 to TRBJ2-1, with D perhaps assigned TRBD1 or TRBD2 (6 bases each). The V end was cut by 5 bases, the J end by 4 bases, with 18 bases between. The CDR3 runs to 16 residues. Germline-derived CDR1 and CDR2 are SEHNR and FQNEAQ (reference sequence). This CDR3 is CASSPIGGVGYNEQFF. In nucleotides, the CDR3 is TGTGCCAGCAGCCCCATCGGGGGCGTGGGGTACAATGAGCAGTTCTTC.

The chain is built from TRBV15 and TRBJ2-3; D uncertain. The V gene's germline CDR1 is LNHNV and CDR2 YYDKDF (reference sequence). This CDR3 region has 14 residues. Trimming took off 5 bases at V and 5 bases at J, with 14 bases between the two ends. CDR3 DNA sequence: TGTGCCACCAGCCGAGGACCAGTCCAAGATACGCAGTATTTT. The encoded protein is CATSRGPVQDTQYF.

This clonotype has just a few counts. The V call is TRBV12-3 or TRBV12-4, the J call TRBJ2-2; D might be TRBD1 (6 bases). V was clipped by 7 bases and J by 1 base, with 16 bases between them. This CDR3 region has 16 residues. The CDR3 loop is CASIQSRTVNTGELFF. The CDR3 region has the DNA TGTGCCAGCATTCAATCCAGGACAGTGAACACCGGGGAGCTGTTTTTT.

The gene calls are TRBV6-5 and TRBJ2-5; TRBD2 might be the D (7 bases). This CDR3 comprises 16 residues. V gave up 2 bases and J gave up 1 base, with 14 bases separating them. Germline loops: CDR1 MNHEY, CDR2 SVGAGI. CDR3 sequence: CASSYGGARGQETQYF. The CDR3 DNA is TGTGCCAGCAGTTACGGGGGGGCCCGGGGCCAAGAGACCCAGTACTTC.

The sample holds many counts of this clonotype. This chain connects TRBV6-2 or TRBV6-3 to TRBJ2-7; D gene uncertain. The germline V gene has CDR1 MNHEY and CDR2 SVGEGT. The CDR3 is made up of 13 amino acids. Trimming pared 8 bases from V and 0 bases from J, leaving 11 bases between. CDR3 sequence reads: CASHRTASYEQYF. The CDR3 region has the DNA TGTGCCAGCCATCGGACGGCCTCCTACGAGCAGTACTTC.

This clonotype has at least ten counts. The V gene is TRBV6-1, the J gene TRBJ2-3, with TRBD2 as a possible D gene (6 bases). The CDR3 spans 14 residues. The V end was cut by 6 bases, the J end by 4 bases, with 14 bases between. From germline, CDR1 is MNHNS and CDR2 SASEGT. This CDR3 is CASRNSGGADTQYF. The CDR3 DNA follows: TGTGCCAGCAGGAACTCCGGGGGAGCAGATACGCAGTATTTT.

This clonotype was seen a handful of times. V is TRBV7-2 and J is TRBJ1-2; D gene ambiguous. This CDR3 is 14 amino acids long. The V end lost 5 bases, the J end lost 2 bases, and 12 bases lay between the germline ends. In germline, CDR1 is SGHTA, CDR2 FQGNSA. The CDR3 loop is CASSLLTRNYGYTF. Written as DNA, the CDR3 is TGTGCCAGCAGCCTCCTGACAAGGAACTATGGCTACACCTTC.

This clonotype was seen ten or more times. The CDR3 DNA reads as TGTGCCAGCAGCATCGGGCCCCACAATGAGCAGTTCTTC. Amino acid sequence: CASSIGPHNEQFF. V gene TRBV7-2 combines with J gene TRBJ2-1; no clear D. The CDR3 has 13 amino acids. V shed 5 bases and J shed 5 bases, with 10 bases lying between them. CDR1 and CDR2 from the germline V gene are SGHTA and FQGNSA.

The V gene is TRBV7-9, the J gene TRBJ2-7; D is perhaps TRBD1 or TRBD2 (6 bases each). Trimming removed 1 base at V and 4 bases at J, with 14 bases between. The V gene's germline CDR1 is SEHNR and CDR2 FQNEAQ (reference sequence). The CDR3 extends over 15 amino acids. CDR3 region: CASSLGGGLTYEQYF. CDR3 nucleotides: TGTGCCAGCAGCTTAGGAGGGGGGCTAACGTACGAGCAGTACTTC.